The sequence of this T cell receptor beta chain was determined in a study of cytomegalovirus exposure and HLA in healthy donors. The study's findings and limits: It was in a later analysis that TCR association rates were seen to vary by HLA locus, highest for DRB1 and lowest for HLA-C.

A note on this clone: Its antigen is still unknown.

PCR amplification relied on 60 Vbeta primers (plus 13 Jbeta primers). Repertoires were generated with immunoSEQ multiplex PCR, while TCRdb's copy carries only in-frame clones and drops some. The repertoire holds under 150,000 clones, about 85% seen once, with roughly 2.7% in the top ten. The germline CDR1 and CDR2 sequences are GTSNPN and SVGIG (reference sequence). Trimming took off 1 base at V and 12 bases at J, with 16 bases between the two ends. This CDR3 is built from 13 residues. This chain connects TRBV30 to TRBJ1-5; TRBD1 might be the D (6 bases). This sequence was found in a boy aged 2 to 10 in good health and CMV-seronegative. The specimen was PBMCs. This CDR3 reads CAWSGGKGGVQHF. The CDR3 coding sequence is TGTGCCTGGAGTGGAGGAAAGGGGGGGGTCCAGCATTTT.